Listed below are T cell receptor beta chains from one sample, sequenced in a study of CD8+CD57+ T cells in acquired aplastic anemia. Using its own MiXCR run on the reads, TCRdb lists one record per CDR3 protein. The sample has roughly 290,000 distinct CDR3 sequences, under 65% seen once; the top ten hold approximately 1.3%. The source material was sorted CD4+, CD8+, or CD8+CD57+ T cells (not recorded which) from PBMCs. These receptors were obtained from a human donor with aplastic anemia. Each CDR3 is given with its conserved first and last residue. The D gene is left open where the match is weak. A row's size may be missing; if present it is once, few, many or a size class.

J gene: TRBJ2-2
D gene: TRBD2
clone size: many
V gene: TRBV3-1
CDR3 DNA: TGTGCCAGCAGCCAATTAAGCCGCCTAGCGGGGGGGAGGACCGGGGAGCTGTTTTTT
CDR3 protein: CASSQLSRLAGGRTGELFF

J gene: TRBJ1-2
D gene: -
clone size: -
V gene: TRBV5-6
CDR3 DNA: TGTGCCAGCAGCTTGCCCCAGGGAAACTATGGCTACACCTTC
CDR3 protein: CASSLPQGNYGYTF

J gene: TRBJ2-6
D gene: TRBD1
clone size: many
V gene: TRBV20-1
CDR3 DNA: TGCAGTGCTAATACAGGGGCCGGGGCCAACGTCCTGACTTTC
CDR3 protein: CSANTGAGANVLTF

J gene: TRBJ1-5
D gene: -
clone size: -
V gene: TRBV7-6
CDR3 DNA: TGTGCCAGCAGCTCAAGGGGGGTTCATAATCAGCCCCAGCATTTT
CDR3 protein: CASSSRGVHNQPQHF

J gene: TRBJ2-5
D gene: -
clone size: -
V gene: TRBV10-3
CDR3 DNA: TGTGCCGCCAGTGACTCCGCGGGTGGGGAGACCCAGTACTTC
CDR3 protein: CAASDSAGGETQYF

J gene: TRBJ2-7
D gene: TRBD2
clone size: -
V gene: TRBV4-1
CDR3 DNA: TGCGCCAGCAGCCAAGATAGGCTAGCGGGAGGATACTACGAGCAGTACTTC
CDR3 protein: CASSQDRLAGGYYEQYF

J gene: TRBJ2-7
D gene: TRBD1
clone size: many
V gene: TRBV11-2
CDR3 DNA: TGTGCCAGCAGCCTTGGGACAGGGAATACCTACGAGCAGTACTTC
CDR3 protein: CASSLGTGNTYEQYF

J gene: TRBJ2-1
D gene: -
clone size: few
V gene: TRBV7-6
CDR3 DNA: TGTGCCAGCAGCGCCAGTGGGAATGAGCAGTTCTTC
CDR3 protein: CASSASGNEQFF

J gene: TRBJ2-7
D gene: -
clone size: few
V gene: TRBV7-2
CDR3 DNA: TGTGCCAGCAGGTTGGGCAGTACCTACGAGCAGTACTTC
CDR3 protein: CASRLGSTYEQYF

J gene: TRBJ2-1
D gene: TRBD2
clone size: -
V gene: TRBV7-9
CDR3 DNA: TGTGCCAGCAGCACCACGGGGGGCTCCTACAATGAGCAGTTCTTC
CDR3 protein: CASSTTGGSYNEQFF

J gene: TRBJ2-3
D gene: TRBD2
clone size: -
V gene: TRBV3-1
CDR3 DNA: TGTGCCAGCAGCCACCGCCGGGGGACTAGCGGCACAGATACGCAGTATTTT
CDR3 protein: CASSHRRGTSGTDTQYF

J gene: TRBJ2-5
D gene: TRBD1
clone size: -
V gene: TRBV24-1
CDR3 DNA: TGTGCCACCAGTGATAGGAACAGGGGGGTCGAAGAGACCCAGTACTTC
CDR3 protein: CATSDRNRGVEETQYF

J gene: TRBJ1-5
D gene: -
clone size: -
V gene: TRBV20-1
CDR3 DNA: TGCAGTGCTAGAGCCAGAGGAGAGTTCAATCAGCCCCAGCATTTT
CDR3 protein: CSARARGEFNQPQHF

J gene: TRBJ2-7
D gene: -
clone size: many
V gene: TRBV5-1
CDR3 DNA: TGCGCCAGCAGCAGGGACACCCTCTACGAGCAGTACTTC
CDR3 protein: CASSRDTLYEQYF

J gene: TRBJ2-1
D gene: TRBD1
clone size: -
V gene: TRBV10-1
CDR3 DNA: TGCGCCAGCACGGACAGGGGGCGTGAGCAGTTCTTC
CDR3 protein: CASTDRGREQFF

J gene: TRBJ2-7
D gene: -
clone size: -
V gene: TRBV28
CDR3 DNA: TGTGCCAGCAGTTACCAATACGAGCAGTACTTC
CDR3 protein: CASSYQYEQYF

J gene: TRBJ2-1
D gene: TRBD1
clone size: few
V gene: TRBV15
CDR3 DNA: TGTGCCACCAGCAGCACCCGAGACAGGGGAAACAATGAGCAGTTCTTC
CDR3 protein: CATSSTRDRGNNEQFF

J gene: TRBJ1-2
D gene: -
clone size: -
V gene: TRBV2
CDR3 DNA: TGTGCCAGCAGTTATGAAGCCGGGGGCTCTGGAAACACCTTC
CDR3 protein: CASSYEAGGSGNTF

J gene: TRBJ2-3
D gene: -
clone size: many
V gene: TRBV6-2/TRBV6-3
CDR3 DNA: TGTGCCAGCAGTCCCCAGGGATCTTCCTCAGATACGCAGTATTTT
CDR3 protein: CASSPQGSSSDTQYF

J gene: TRBJ1-5
D gene: TRBD1
clone size: -
V gene: TRBV10-1
CDR3 DNA: TGCGCCAGCAGGACAGGGAATCAGCCCCAGCATTTT
CDR3 protein: CASRTGNQPQHF

J gene: TRBJ1-2
D gene: TRBD1
clone size: -
V gene: TRBV29-1
CDR3 DNA: TGCAGCGAATTAACAGGGGATGGCTACACCTTC
CDR3 protein: CSELTGDGYTF

J gene: TRBJ2-1
D gene: TRBD2
clone size: many
V gene: TRBV12-3/TRBV12-4
CDR3 DNA: TGTGCCAGCAGTCGTAGCGGGGGGGCCTTGTATGAGCAGTTCTTC
CDR3 protein: CASSRSGGALYEQFF